This T cell receptor (beta chain) appears in the sequencing data of a study of patients and donors after allogeneic stem cell transplantation. The germline V gene has CDR1 SQVTM and CDR2 ANQGSEA. The length of the CDR3 is 15 residues. After removal of 7 bases from V and 7 bases from J, the junction contained 11 bases not matched to a gene. This clonotype is medium-sized in the sample. MiXCR, applied by TCRdb to the RT-PCR reads, yields one record per CDR3 protein. Among thousands of distinct CDR3 sequences, around 24% were seen once, and the ten largest hold roughly 16%. The clonotype was recovered from a human donor who was either an allogeneic HSCT recipient or a stem cell or donor lymphocyte infusion donor (not recorded which). It is not recorded whose cells these are; they may come from a transplant donor. Sequences were obtained from blood, either unsorted or a sorted T cell fraction (not recorded which). The rearrangement uses TRBV29-1 and TRBJ2-1; 12 positions agree with TRBD2. In DNA form, the CDR3 reads TGCAGCGCCTCCTCGACTAGCGGGAGCTTTAATGAGCAGTTCTTC. Its translation is CSASSTSGSFNEQFF.